This T cell receptor beta chain comes out of a study of CD8 T cells in Susac syndrome. Random-hexamer reverse transcription was applied to about 0.45 to 1 ug RNA. immunoSEQ multiplex PCR amplified TCR beta CDR3 across 54 Vbeta, 13 Jbeta. TCRdb reprocessed the immunoSEQ multiplex PCR reads with MiXCR, giving one entry per CDR3 protein. Of about 300,000 distinct CDR3 sequences listed, about 91% are singletons. FACS was used to enrich TEMRA cells, whereas the CD8+ and CD4+ T cells were obtained by negative isolation. This clonotype has just one count. This TCR derives from a human donor with multiple sclerosis. Specimen: CD8+ T cells from PBMCs.

The CDR3 nucleotides are TGTGCCAGCAGTACTCTGGGCATTTGGGGTAAAGAGACCCAGTACTTC. This gives the protein CASSTLGIWGKETQYF. The rearrangement joins TRBV7-9 to TRBJ2-5; D not certain. V lost 6 bases, J lost 3 bases, and 20 bases lay in between. The length of the CDR3 is 16 residues. Germline V lookup: CDR1 SEHNR, CDR2 FQNEAQ (reference sequence).